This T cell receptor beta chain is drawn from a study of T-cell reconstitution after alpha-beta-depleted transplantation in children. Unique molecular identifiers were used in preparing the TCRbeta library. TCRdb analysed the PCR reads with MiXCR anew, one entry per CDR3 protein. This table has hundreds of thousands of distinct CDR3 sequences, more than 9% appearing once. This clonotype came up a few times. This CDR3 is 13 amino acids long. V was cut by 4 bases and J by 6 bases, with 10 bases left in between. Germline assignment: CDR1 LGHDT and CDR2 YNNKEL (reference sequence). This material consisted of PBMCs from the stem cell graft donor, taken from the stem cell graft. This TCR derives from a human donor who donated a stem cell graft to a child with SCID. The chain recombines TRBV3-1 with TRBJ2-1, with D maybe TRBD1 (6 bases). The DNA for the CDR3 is TGTGCCAGCAGCCCCCGACAGGCCAATGAGCAGTTCTTC. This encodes CASSPRQANEQFF.